These T cell receptor beta chains were read from a single sample in a study of technical replicates of blood from several donors. Assay: immunoSEQ multiplex PCR; the TCRdb copy retains only in-frame clones and omits some. The data show about 80,000 clones, about 92% seen once. Material: T cells isolated from PBMCs. These receptors were collected from a human donor in good health. The CDR3 runs from the conserved cysteine through the conserved F or W. The D gene is left open where the match is weak. For some rows the clone size is stated as once, few or many, or as a class when expanded; others skip it.

V	J	D	size	DNA	CDR3
TRBV28	TRBJ1-4	.	.	TGTGCCAGCAGTTTAATCGGGATGGGAAAACTGTTTTTT	CASSLIGMGKLFF
TRBV2	TRBJ2-7	.	.	TGTGCCAGCAGCTACAGGGTGGGGTACGAGCAGTACTTC	CASSYRVGYEQYF
TRBV7-9	TRBJ1-2	.	.	TGTGCCAGCAGCTTAGTTTTCGGGGTCGAAGGCTACACCTTC	CASSLVFGVEGYTF
TRBV9	TRBJ1-4	.	.	TGTGCCAGCAGCGTAGAGGGGCCGAATGAAAAACTGTTTTTT	CASSVEGPNEKLFF
TRBV7-8	TRBJ2-1	.	.	TGTGCCAGCAGCTCTGACAACCCTTCCCAGTTCTTC	CASSSDNPSQFF
TRBV29-1	TRBJ1-4	.	.	TGCAGCGTTGTGGGCGAAAAACTGTTTTTT	CSVVGEKLFF
TRBV9	TRBJ2-2	.	.	TGTGCCAGCAGCGTAGGGGGGCGCGTCTCAGCCGGGGAGCTGTTTTTT	CASSVGGRVSAGELFF
TRBV19	TRBJ2-3	.	.	TGTGCCAGTGGCACTACTAGTTTGGATACGCAGTATTTT	CASGTTSLDTQYF
TRBV28	TRBJ2-2	TRBD1	.	TGTGCCGCTTACAGGGGGCTGGCCGGGGAGCTGTTTTTT	CAAYRGLAGELFF
TRBV5-1	TRBJ2-7	.	few	TGCGCCAGCAGGACAGGTCCGGGTTCTGATGGGGAGCAGTACTTC	CASRTGPGSDGEQYF
TRBV10-3	TRBJ2-5	TRBD2	.	TGTGCCATCAGTGAGTCGAGTGGGACTAGCGTCTCTCCAGAGACCCAGTACTTC	CAISESSGTSVSPETQYF
TRBV10-2	TRBJ2-7	.	.	TGCGCCAGCAGTGAGACTCCCGAGTACGAGCAGTACTTC	CASSETPEYEQYF
TRBV4-1	TRBJ1-1	.	.	TGCGCCAGCAGCCAACTACTGAACACTGAAGCTTTCTTT	CASSQLLNTEAFF
TRBV19	TRBJ1-1	TRBD1	.	TGTGCCTCCCGGGACAGGGTGAACACTGAAGCTTTCTTT	CASRDRVNTEAFF
TRBV7-9	TRBJ1-1	.	.	TGTGCCAGCAGCCTCAGGGACACTGAAGCTTTCTTT	CASSLRDTEAFF
TRBV11-3	TRBJ1-1	TRBD1	once	TGTGCCAGCAGCGTACAGGGGCCTGAAGCTTTCTTT	CASSVQGPEAFF
TRBV29-1	TRBJ1-4	.	.	TGCAGCGTTGACGGGAATAATGAAAAACTGTTTTTT	CSVDGNNEKLFF
TRBV7-6	TRBJ2-7	.	.	TGTGCCAGCAGCTCAGTGACATCCAACTCCTACGAGCAGTACTTC	CASSSVTSNSYEQYF
TRBV12-5	TRBJ1-1	.	.	TGTGCTAGTGGTTTGGTCGGAGCTAACACTGAAGCTTTCTTT	CASGLVGANTEAFF
TRBV28	TRBJ1-3	.	.	TGTGCCAGCAGTTTAAGCGTACCAGGGACATATGGAAACACCATATATTTT	CASSLSVPGTYGNTIYF
TRBV30	TRBJ2-5	TRBD2	.	TGTGCCTGGAGTGTACTAGCGCTCCAAGAGACCCAGTACTTC	CAWSVLALQETQYF
TRBV5-4	TRBJ2-1	TRBD2	.	TGTGCCAGCAGCTTGGGGGGCGGGAGCTCCTACAATGAGCAGTTCTTC	CASSLGGGSSYNEQFF
TRBV29-1	TRBJ1-2	TRBD1	.	TGCAGCGTTGCAAGACAGGGATTTGGCTATGGCTACACCTTC	CSVARQGFGYGYTF
TRBV18	TRBJ2-1	.	.	TGTGCCAGCTCACCGACGATACTAGCAGATAATTACAATGAGCAGTTCTTC	CASSPTILADNYNEQFF
TRBV6-1	TRBJ2-7	.	.	TGTGCATCAAACCGCCAGGGGAAGCAGTACTTC	CASNRQGKQYF
TRBV10-3	TRBJ2-2	TRBD2	.	TGTGCCATTAGGGCAACACCTAGCGGGAGCACCGGGGAGCTGTTTTTT	CAIRATPSGSTGELFF
TRBV7-9	TRBJ2-1	.	.	TGTGCCAGCAGCTTAGGAGGGGGTGCTCAGTTCTTC	CASSLGGGAQFF
TRBV4-3	TRBJ2-7	TRBD2	.	TGCGCCAGCAGCCCCGCGGGGGATCGTGACGAGCAGTACTTC	CASSPAGDRDEQYF
TRBV7-2	TRBJ2-2	.	.	TGTGCCAGCAGCTTGGGGGGTCGCACCGGGGAGCTGTTTTTT	CASSLGGRTGELFF
TRBV6-1	TRBJ1-2	TRBD1	few	TGTGCCAGCAGATCCGGGACAGAAATCTATGGCTACACCTTC	CASRSGTEIYGYTF
TRBV11-3	TRBJ2-7	.	.	TGTGCCAGCAGCTTAGCCCGGGGTCTAGCCGAGCAGTACTTC	CASSLARGLAEQYF
TRBV25-1	TRBJ1-5	.	.	TGTGCCAGCAGTGAACCAGGGGTTTTCGCTCAGCCCCAGCATTTT	CASSEPGVFAQPQHF
TRBV5-1	TRBJ1-1	.	.	TGCGCCAGCAGCCCGGGGTACAGGAACACTGAAGCTTTCTTT	CASSPGYRNTEAFF
TRBV7-8	TRBJ2-5	TRBD1	.	TGTGCCAGCAGTCGGGACAGAGAAGAGACCCAGTACTTC	CASSRDREETQYF
TRBV2	TRBJ2-7	.	.	TGTGCCAGCAGCCCGGCCAGGGTGAACTACTACGAGCAGTACTTC	CASSPARVNYYEQYF
TRBV6-5	TRBJ2-1	.	.	TGTGCCAGCAGTTATAGGCTAGCATGGGATGAGCAGTTCTTC	CASSYRLAWDEQFF
TRBV6-6	TRBJ2-7	.	.	TGTGCCAGCAGCAACGTCGGGCTAGCTAGAGTCTACGAGCAGTACTTC	CASSNVGLARVYEQYF
TRBV4-3	TRBJ2-1	TRBD1	once	TGCGCCAGCAGCCAAGAGAGCTTGCCGGGACAGGGTCTTAGTGAGCAGTTCTTC	CASSQESLPGQGLSEQFF
TRBV5-4	TRBJ2-7	TRBD2	.	TGTGCCAGCAGCGCCGGACTAGCGGGGGCCTACGAGCAGTACTTC	CASSAGLAGAYEQYF
TRBV9	TRBJ2-1	TRBD2	.	TGTGCCAGCAGCGTATCACTAGCGGGAGGGCCAGCTGAGCAGTTCTTC	CASSVSLAGGPAEQFF
TRBV14	TRBJ2-7	.	few	.	CASSSGGPRGEQYF
TRBV10-3	TRBJ2-3	.	few	TGTGCCATCAGTGAAAGCGGGAGCACAGATACGCAGTATTTT	CAISESGSTDTQYF
TRBV9	TRBJ2-3	TRBD2	.	TGTGCCAGCAGCGTAGGGACCTTTCCGCGGGAGAAAGATACGCAGTATTTT	CASSVGTFPREKDTQYF
TRBV9	TRBJ2-7	TRBD2	.	TGTGCCAGCAGCGTAGGCCTAGCGGGTTACTCCTACGAGCAGTACTTC	CASSVGLAGYSYEQYF
TRBV9	TRBJ2-3	TRBD1	once	TGTGCCAGCAGCCTCACAGGGGGCACAGATACGCAGTATTTT	CASSLTGGTDTQYF
TRBV7-3	TRBJ2-1	TRBD2	.	TGTGCCAGCAGCTTGGCGGGAGGTTACAATGAGCAGTTCTTC	CASSLAGGYNEQFF
TRBV30	TRBJ2-3	TRBD2	.	TGTGCCTGGAGCGACTGGCTAGCGGGAGAGATTAGGGGAGATACGCAGTATTTT	CAWSDWLAGEIRGDTQYF
TRBV20-1	TRBJ2-5	.	.	TGCAGTGTCACGGAGTCTCGGACCCAGTACTTC	CSVTESRTQYF
TRBV5-4	TRBJ2-7	.	.	TGTGCCAGCAGCGCGATGCGGAACTCCTACGAGCAGTACTTC	CASSAMRNSYEQYF
TRBV27	TRBJ2-6	TRBD2	once	TGTGCCAGCAGTTTAGGGGCGGGAGTTACTGGGGCCAACGTCCTGACTTTC	CASSLGAGVTGANVLTF
TRBV6-5	TRBJ2-2	.	.	TGTGCCAGCAGTTACCGGTCCGGGGAGCTGTTTTTT	CASSYRSGELFF
TRBV9	TRBJ2-1	TRBD2	.	TGTGCCAGCAGCGCCCGAGCGGGAGGGCCTCCCAATGAGCAGTTCTTC	CASSARAGGPPNEQFF
TRBV27	TRBJ2-3	.	.	TGTGCCAGCAGCCAGGGGGAGGTAACAGATACGCAGTATTTT	CASSQGEVTDTQYF
TRBV11-3	TRBJ1-4	TRBD1	.	TGTGCCAGCAGCCCGCGGGACAGCCCTAATGAAAAACTGTTTTTT	CASSPRDSPNEKLFF